This TCR beta chain was captured by sequencing in a study of vaccination effects on CD4 cells after COVID-19. Background on the study: After under 2.5 million PBMC were placed in each well, they were cultured with around 10 IU/ml IL-2 and approximately 9.6 ug/ml peptides. Study conclusions and caveats: New vaccine-induced clones dominated convalescents' post-vaccine spike-reactive clones.

Subsequent to a culture period of nine to ten days, CD4+ T cells were isolated. Their SARS-CoV-2 infection, verified by PCR, occurred between March and December 2020. Participants each got two BNT162b2 or mRNA-1273 vaccine doses. The repertoire was sequenced with immunoSEQ multiplex PCR; TCRdb's copy has only in-frame clones and lacks some. Here the sample spans about 34,000 clones, roughly 75% being singletons. The V gene's germline CDR1 is SGHRS and CDR2 YFSETQ. V lost 3 bases to trimming and J lost 8 bases, with 23 bases between them. The CDR3 loop spans 16 amino acids. On this clone: Its antigen remains unidentified.

The clonotype originates from a human donor who had a prior SARS-CoV-2 infection. This sequence joins TRBV5-1 and TRBJ1-2, with D possibly being TRBD1 (5 bases). The material was CD4+ T cells from PBMCs cultured without peptide, obtained after COVID-19 vaccination. The CDR3 reads CASSWEETKGTSGYTF. For the CDR3, the DNA is TGCGCCAGCAGCTGGGAGGAGACGAAGGGGACTAGCGGCTACACCTTC.